Listed below are T cell receptor beta chains from one sample, sequenced in a study of T cell changes during pregnancy in multiple sclerosis. Some clones are missing from TCRdb's copy, which holds only in-frame ones; the method was immunoSEQ multiplex PCR. Of roughly 120,000 clones in the sample, 80% to 95% were seen once. The sample here was peripheral blood, taken before pregnancy. These receptors were collected from a female donor with multiple sclerosis, enrolled in a pregnancy study. CDR3s include the opening cysteine and the closing phenylalanine or tryptophan. Each record gives: J gene, V gene, CDR3 length, clone size, D gene, CDR3 DNA, CDR3 protein. D genes are given only for firm matches. Clone size, where shown, is once, few, many, or a class for clones that have expanded.

J gene: TRBJ2-2; V gene: TRBV5-4; CDR3 length: 16; clone size: -; D gene: -; CDR3 DNA: TGTGCCAGCAGGCCTAGCGCTGCCCCCAACACCGGGGAGCTGTTTTTT; CDR3 protein: CASRPSAAPNTGELFF
J gene: TRBJ2-7; V gene: TRBV30; CDR3 length: 11; clone size: -; D gene: TRBD1; CDR3 DNA: TGTGCCTGGAGTTCCGGACAGGCACAGTACTTC; CDR3 protein: CAWSSGQAQYF
J gene: TRBJ2-3; V gene: TRBV9; CDR3 length: 13; clone size: -; D gene: -; CDR3 DNA: TGTGCCAGCAGCGTAGATCGAGGAGATACGCAGTATTTT; CDR3 protein: CASSVDRGDTQYF
J gene: TRBJ1-6; V gene: TRBV28; CDR3 length: 14; clone size: -; D gene: -; CDR3 DNA: TGTGCCAGCAGTCCTCATGAGTTGGTTTCACCCCTCCACTTT; CDR3 protein: CASSPHELVSPLHF
J gene: TRBJ1-1; V gene: TRBV27; CDR3 length: 14; clone size: -; D gene: TRBD1; CDR3 DNA: TGTGCCAGCTCCCTGGACAGGGAGAACACTGAAGCTTTCTTT; CDR3 protein: CASSLDRENTEAFF
J gene: TRBJ1-1; V gene: TRBV5-5; CDR3 length: 13; clone size: -; D gene: -; CDR3 DNA: TGTGCCAGCAGCTCACCACTCGCCACTGAAGCTTTCTTT; CDR3 protein: CASSSPLATEAFF
J gene: TRBJ2-3; V gene: TRBV19; CDR3 length: 14; clone size: -; D gene: -; CDR3 DNA: TGTGCCAGTAGACGCGAAGGGGATACAGATACGCAGTATTTT; CDR3 protein: CASRREGDTDTQYF
J gene: TRBJ1-2; V gene: TRBV19; CDR3 length: 16; clone size: -; D gene: -; CDR3 DNA: TGTGCCAGTAGGGTCAAACAGGGAAAGCGGAGCTATGGCTACACCTTC; CDR3 protein: CASRVKQGKRSYGYTF
J gene: TRBJ2-7; V gene: TRBV6-5; CDR3 length: 16; clone size: -; D gene: -; CDR3 DNA: TGTGCCAGCAGTTACAAGAAGGCGGTTTCATCCTACGAGCAGTACTTC; CDR3 protein: CASSYKKAVSSYEQYF
J gene: TRBJ1-2; V gene: TRBV28; CDR3 length: 16; clone size: -; D gene: TRBD1; CDR3 DNA: TGTGCCAGCAGTTTATCTGGAGGGGGCCTGAACTATGGCTACACCTTC; CDR3 protein: CASSLSGGGLNYGYTF
J gene: TRBJ1-3; V gene: TRBV6-6; CDR3 length: 14; clone size: once; D gene: -; CDR3 DNA: TGTGCCAGCATGCGGGCGGGGGGCGAAAACACCATATATTTT; CDR3 protein: CASMRAGGENTIYF
J gene: TRBJ1-2; V gene: TRBV7-2; CDR3 length: 15; clone size: -; D gene: -; CDR3 DNA: TGTGCCAGCAGCTTAGGAGGCAGCTTCAACTATGGCTACACCTTC; CDR3 protein: CASSLGGSFNYGYTF
J gene: TRBJ2-7; V gene: TRBV11-2; CDR3 length: 14; clone size: -; D gene: -; CDR3 DNA: TGTGCCAGCAGCTTAGAGGGGGGGCCTTACGAGCAGTACTTC; CDR3 protein: CASSLEGGPYEQYF
J gene: TRBJ1-2; V gene: TRBV6-6; CDR3 length: 14; clone size: few; D gene: TRBD1; CDR3 DNA: TGTGCCAGCAGGGGGACAGGCTCTAACTATGGCTACACCTTC; CDR3 protein: CASRGTGSNYGYTF
J gene: TRBJ2-3; V gene: TRBV10-3; CDR3 length: 18; clone size: -; D gene: TRBD2; CDR3 DNA: TGTGCCATCAGACGGACTAGCGGGGGGTCCGTCCTCACAGATACGCAGTATTTT; CDR3 protein: CAIRRTSGGSVLTDTQYF
J gene: TRBJ2-2; V gene: TRBV4-1; CDR3 length: 17; clone size: -; D gene: TRBD2; CDR3 DNA: TGCGCCAGCAGCCAAGATGGTGGCGGGGGATACACCGGGGAGCTGTTTTTT; CDR3 protein: CASSQDGGGGYTGELFF
J gene: TRBJ2-7; V gene: TRBV5-6; CDR3 length: 13; clone size: once; D gene: -; CDR3 DNA: TGTGCCAGCAGCTCGACTAGTCTGGGCGAGCAGTACTTC; CDR3 protein: CASSSTSLGEQYF
J gene: TRBJ1-4; V gene: TRBV27; CDR3 length: 13; clone size: -; D gene: -; CDR3 DNA: TGTGCCAGCAGTTTAATGGGTAGCGAAAAACTGTTTTTT; CDR3 protein: CASSLMGSEKLFF
J gene: TRBJ2-1; V gene: TRBV5-4; CDR3 length: 17; clone size: -; D gene: -; CDR3 DNA: TGTGCCAGCAGCCCTGGGGGAGGGGGGAGCTCCTACAATGAGCAGTTCTTC; CDR3 protein: CASSPGGGGSSYNEQFF
J gene: TRBJ1-4; V gene: TRBV19; CDR3 length: 15; clone size: -; D gene: TRBD1; CDR3 DNA: TGTGCCAGTAGTAACTTGGACAGGGGGCGCGGGAAACTGTTTTTT; CDR3 protein: CASSNLDRGRGKLFF
J gene: TRBJ2-1; V gene: TRBV30; CDR3 length: 15; clone size: -; D gene: TRBD1; CDR3 DNA: TGTGCCTGGAGTTTCGCAGGGGGCCTAGAAAATGAGCAGTTCTTC; CDR3 protein: CAWSFAGGLENEQFF
J gene: TRBJ2-3; V gene: TRBV6-1; CDR3 length: 18; clone size: once; D gene: TRBD2; CDR3 DNA: TGTGCCAGCAGTGAAGTAGGCCTCATCGCGGGAGGAGGAGATACGCAGTATTTT; CDR3 protein: CASSEVGLIAGGGDTQYF
J gene: TRBJ2-1; V gene: TRBV7-9; CDR3 length: 16; clone size: -; D gene: TRBD2; CDR3 DNA: TGTGCCAGCAGTTACATTCCGGGACTAGCGGGAAATGAGCAGTTCTTC; CDR3 protein: CASSYIPGLAGNEQFF
J gene: TRBJ2-5; V gene: TRBV5-4; CDR3 length: 15; clone size: -; D gene: -; CDR3 DNA: TGTGCCAGCAGTCCGACAGTCTCCACAAGGGAGACCCAGTACTTC; CDR3 protein: CASSPTVSTRETQYF
J gene: TRBJ2-3; V gene: TRBV4-2; CDR3 length: 14; clone size: -; D gene: -; CDR3 DNA: TGTGCCAGCAGCCAAGAGGCAGGGTACGATACGCAGTATTTT; CDR3 protein: CASSQEAGYDTQYF
J gene: TRBJ2-5; V gene: TRBV5-1; CDR3 length: 11; clone size: once; D gene: -; CDR3 DNA: TGCGCCAGCAGCCAACAAGAGACCCAGTACTTC; CDR3 protein: CASSQQETQYF
J gene: TRBJ2-7; V gene: TRBV9; CDR3 length: 16; clone size: -; D gene: TRBD1; CDR3 DNA: TGTGCCAGCAGCGTGGGGACAGCTACGAGCGTCTACGAGCAGTACTTC; CDR3 protein: CASSVGTATSVYEQYF
J gene: TRBJ2-2; V gene: TRBV19; CDR3 length: 15; clone size: -; D gene: -; CDR3 DNA: TGTGCCAGTAGTCCCGGGACACTGAACACCGGGGAGCTGTTTTTT; CDR3 protein: CASSPGTLNTGELFF
J gene: TRBJ2-7; V gene: TRBV5-1; CDR3 length: 14; clone size: -; D gene: TRBD2; CDR3 DNA: TGCGCCAGCAGCTTCGGGGGGGCGCGGAGCGAGCAGTACTTC; CDR3 protein: CASSFGGARSEQYF
J gene: TRBJ1-4; V gene: TRBV27; CDR3 length: 15; clone size: -; D gene: -; CDR3 DNA: TGTGCCAGCAGTTTATCTTTGGGCGATGTCGAAAAACTGTTTTTT; CDR3 protein: CASSLSLGDVEKLFF
J gene: TRBJ2-7; V gene: TRBV2; CDR3 length: 14; clone size: -; D gene: -; CDR3 DNA: TGTGCCAGTACCCGGGAGCATACGCAGGGCGAGCAGTACTTC; CDR3 protein: CASTREHTQGEQYF
J gene: TRBJ2-2; V gene: TRBV6-7; CDR3 length: 18; clone size: -; D gene: TRBD2; CDR3 DNA: TGTGCCAGCAGTTACTCGAAGGGGGAGCGGGAGGGCACCGGGGAGCTGTTTTTT; CDR3 protein: CASSYSKGEREGTGELFF
J gene: TRBJ2-2; V gene: TRBV27; CDR3 length: 15; clone size: -; D gene: TRBD1; CDR3 DNA: TGTGCCAGCAGTTTGGGACAGTTGAACACCGGGGAGCTGTTTTTT; CDR3 protein: CASSLGQLNTGELFF
J gene: TRBJ1-1; V gene: TRBV2; CDR3 length: 12; clone size: -; D gene: -; CDR3 DNA: TGTGCCAGCAATATTTTGAGGACTGAAGCTTTCTTT; CDR3 protein: CASNILRTEAFF
J gene: TRBJ2-5; V gene: TRBV11-3; CDR3 length: 13; clone size: -; D gene: -; CDR3 DNA: TGTGCCAGCAGCTTGCCGGGCCAAGAGACCCAGTACTTC; CDR3 protein: CASSLPGQETQYF
J gene: TRBJ2-1; V gene: TRBV13; CDR3 length: 13; clone size: -; D gene: TRBD1; CDR3 DNA: TGTGCCAGCAGAGAGAGGGGGCAGGATGAGCAGTTCTTC; CDR3 protein: CASRERGQDEQFF
J gene: TRBJ2-4; V gene: TRBV13; CDR3 length: 17; clone size: once; D gene: TRBD1; CDR3 DNA: TGTGCCAGCAGCGCGACAGGGGTAGGATATGGCAAAAACATTCAGTACTTC; CDR3 protein: CASSATGVGYGKNIQYF
J gene: TRBJ2-7; V gene: TRBV7-6; CDR3 length: 15; clone size: -; D gene: -; CDR3 DNA: TGTGCCAGCAGCCCGACTAGGAGGGGATCCTACGAGCAGTACTTC; CDR3 protein: CASSPTRRGSYEQYF
J gene: TRBJ2-3; V gene: TRBV5-4; CDR3 length: 16; clone size: -; D gene: TRBD2; CDR3 DNA: TGTGCCAGCAGCTTGGAGGTAGCGGGGGGAACAGATACGCAGTATTTT; CDR3 protein: CASSLEVAGGTDTQYF
J gene: TRBJ1-2; V gene: TRBV5-4; CDR3 length: 15; clone size: few; D gene: TRBD1; CDR3 DNA: TGTGCCAGCAGCTCGGGGGTCCCAGGGGGATATGGCTACACCTTC; CDR3 protein: CASSSGVPGGYGYTF
J gene: TRBJ2-7; V gene: TRBV4-1; CDR3 length: 14; clone size: -; D gene: TRBD2; CDR3 DNA: TGCGCCAGCAGCCCGGGGGGGGTGGGCTACGAGCAGTACTTC; CDR3 protein: CASSPGGVGYEQYF
J gene: TRBJ2-4; V gene: TRBV28; CDR3 length: 11; clone size: -; D gene: -; CDR3 DNA: TGTGCCAGCAGTTCAAAGAGGGTTCAGTACTTC; CDR3 protein: CASSSKRVQYF
J gene: TRBJ2-2; V gene: TRBV29-1; CDR3 length: 13; clone size: -; D gene: -; CDR3 DNA: TGCAGCGTTGATCGGGCAGGGACCGGGGAGCTGTTTTTT; CDR3 protein: CSVDRAGTGELFF
J gene: TRBJ1-4; V gene: TRBV9; CDR3 length: 15; clone size: -; D gene: TRBD1; CDR3 DNA: TGTGCCAGCAGCGTGACAGGGTATAGTGATGAAAAACTGTTTTTT; CDR3 protein: CASSVTGYSDEKLFF
J gene: TRBJ2-1; V gene: TRBV11-3; CDR3 length: 13; clone size: -; D gene: -; CDR3 DNA: TGTGCCAGCAGCTTTGACAGGTACCATGAGCAGTTCTTC; CDR3 protein: CASSFDRYHEQFF
J gene: TRBJ1-4; V gene: TRBV6-4; CDR3 length: 19; clone size: -; D gene: TRBD1; CDR3 DNA: TGTGCCAGCAGTGACTCGCTGGGTAAACGGACAGGGGGTAATGAAAAACTGTTTTTT; CDR3 protein: CASSDSLGKRTGGNEKLFF
J gene: TRBJ2-3; V gene: TRBV11-3; CDR3 length: 16; clone size: -; D gene: TRBD1; CDR3 DNA: TGTGCCAGCAGCTCTAGGACAGGGTCTGTCGCAGATACGCAGTATTTT; CDR3 protein: CASSSRTGSVADTQYF
J gene: TRBJ2-1; V gene: TRBV18; CDR3 length: 13; clone size: -; D gene: -; CDR3 DNA: TGTGCCAGCTCGCCCCCCCAGCGCAATGAGCAGTTCTTC; CDR3 protein: CASSPPQRNEQFF
J gene: TRBJ2-6; V gene: TRBV14; CDR3 length: 18; clone size: -; D gene: TRBD1; CDR3 DNA: TGTGCCAGCAGCCCCCTTGACAGGGGCCTCTCTGGGGCCAACGTCCTGACTTTC; CDR3 protein: CASSPLDRGLSGANVLTF
J gene: TRBJ2-3; V gene: TRBV27; CDR3 length: 18; clone size: -; D gene: TRBD2; CDR3 DNA: TGTGCCAGCAGTGGATTAGCGGGAGGGCCAAAGTCAGGAGATACGCAGTATTTT; CDR3 protein: CASSGLAGGPKSGDTQYF
J gene: TRBJ2-1; V gene: TRBV5-4; CDR3 length: 15; clone size: once; D gene: TRBD2; CDR3 DNA: TGTGCCAGCAGCTTGGCTAGCGGGACTTACAATGAGCAGTTCTTC; CDR3 protein: CASSLASGTYNEQFF
J gene: TRBJ1-4; V gene: TRBV5-8; CDR3 length: 16; clone size: -; D gene: -; CDR3 DNA: TGTGCCAGCAGCGGACGGACAGTCCCTGGGACGGAAAAACTGTTTTTT; CDR3 protein: CASSGRTVPGTEKLFF
J gene: TRBJ1-6; V gene: TRBV14; CDR3 length: 20; clone size: -; D gene: -; CDR3 DNA: TGTGCCAGCAGCCAAGACCTGAAACTGAAGATTAGCTCCTATAATTCACCCCTCCACTTT; CDR3 protein: CASSQDLKLKISSYNSPLHF
J gene: TRBJ1-1; V gene: TRBV2; CDR3 length: 15; clone size: -; D gene: -; CDR3 DNA: TGTGCCAGCAGTGACTCAAGTGCAGGGGACACTGAAGCTTTCTTT; CDR3 protein: CASSDSSAGDTEAFF
J gene: TRBJ2-1; V gene: TRBV27; CDR3 length: 14; clone size: -; D gene: -; CDR3 DNA: TGTGCCAGCAGTTGGAGAGCCCCGGCAAATGAGCAGTTCTTC; CDR3 protein: CASSWRAPANEQFF
J gene: TRBJ2-7; V gene: TRBV6-1; CDR3 length: 15; clone size: once; D gene: TRBD2; CDR3 DNA: TGTGCCAGCAGTGACCCTAGCGGGAGGTATTACGAGCAGTACTTC; CDR3 protein: CASSDPSGRYYEQYF
J gene: TRBJ1-2; V gene: TRBV28; CDR3 length: 15; clone size: -; D gene: -; CDR3 DNA: TGTGCCAGCAGTCAAGGGGGAATGATTAACTATGGCTACACCTTC; CDR3 protein: CASSQGGMINYGYTF
J gene: TRBJ2-3; V gene: TRBV10-3; CDR3 length: 12; clone size: -; D gene: -; CDR3 DNA: TGTGCCATCAGTTCGGGAACAGATACGCAGTATTTT; CDR3 protein: CAISSGTDTQYF